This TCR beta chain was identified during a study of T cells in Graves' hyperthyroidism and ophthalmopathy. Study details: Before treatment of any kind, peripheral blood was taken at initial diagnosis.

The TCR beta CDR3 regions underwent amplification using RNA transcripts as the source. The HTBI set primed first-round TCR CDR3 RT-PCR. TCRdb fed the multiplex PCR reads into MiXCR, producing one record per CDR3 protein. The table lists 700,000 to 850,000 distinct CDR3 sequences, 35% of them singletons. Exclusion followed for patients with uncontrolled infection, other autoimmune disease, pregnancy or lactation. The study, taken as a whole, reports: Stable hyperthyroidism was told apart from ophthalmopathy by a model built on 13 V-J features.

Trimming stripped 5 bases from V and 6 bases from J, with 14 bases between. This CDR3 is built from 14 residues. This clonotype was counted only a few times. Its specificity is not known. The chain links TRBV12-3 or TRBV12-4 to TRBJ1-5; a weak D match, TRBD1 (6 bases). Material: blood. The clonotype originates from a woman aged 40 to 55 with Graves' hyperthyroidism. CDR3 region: CASSPEQGFQPQHF. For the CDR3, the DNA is TGTGCCAGCAGTCCCGAACAGGGTTTTCAGCCCCAGCATTTT.